This T cell receptor (beta chain) was documented in a study of T cells in Graves' hyperthyroidism and ophthalmopathy (dated by TCRdb to about 2019). A note on the overall study: Peripheral blood samples were taken at initial diagnosis, before any treatment was given. To identify TCR V-J signatures that set the groups apart, the researchers used a discovery cohort of about a hundred patients, made up of under 45 with Graves' ophthalmopathy and 57 with stable Graves' hyperthyroidism. An independent validation cohort of 18 to 20 hyperthyroidism patients and about 16 patients who later progressed to ophthalmopathy tested prospective prediction of ophthalmopathy. The roughly 94 discovery patients were randomly split 7:3 into training and test sets. In about six Graves' hyperthyroidism patients, the study also compared T-cell repertoires from thyroid tissue with T-cell repertoires from blood. Once sampling was done, hyperthyroidism patients were given methimazole at a starting dose of 30 mg daily, whereas ophthalmopathy patients were given high-dose intravenous methylprednisolone. TCR Vbeta CDR3 sequencing of 120 to 150 peripheral blood samples (under 45 ophthalmopathy, 75 hyperthyroidism and 17 progressor patients) is reported in the paper.

The TCR beta CDR3 regions were amplified from the RNA transcripts. The TCR CDR3 was subjected to a first round of RT-PCR using the HTBI primer set and the Qiagen OneStep RT-PCR kit. The libraries were constructed in a second round of multiplex PCR and then size-selected and purified. Paired-end sequencing of the libraries was performed with 100 bp reads on an Illumina HiSeq2000. The published analysis was carried out like this. Raw data were processed with SOAPnuke, discarding reads with adapters, uncalled bases, mean Phred below 15, or no exact constant-primer or identifier match. High-quality paired reads were merged with COPE v1.2.5, and unique nucleotide sequences were defined as clonotypes. MiTCR v1.1 was used to align clonotypes to the IMGT TRBV, TRBD and TRBJ reference segments. The analysis included only V-J combinations with a frequency above 0.0001, which together covered around 99% of the repertoires. A TCS score was defined as the ratio between F50 (clonal expansion) and ExV (chaos), using BLOSUM62-based TCRdist between CDR3 peptides within each V-J. Welch's t-statistics and random forest reduced roughly 530 V-J features to around 14, which were used in a naive Bayes classifier (R e1071). TCRdb's own reprocessing of the public reads used fastp at Q25 and MiXCR and kept productive beta chains. Rows matching on CDR3 protein sequence are summarized as one entry with the most common DNA and genes. TCRdb's processing, not the authors' own work, is the source of the V and J calls. The sample yields approximately 400,000 distinct CDR3 sequences; 15% to 19% were counted once. The ten largest clones represent about 14% of the sample.

What the research found in general, with its limitations: A model built on a 13 V-J signature distinguished ophthalmopathy from stable hyperthyroidism, reaching approximately 89% sensitivity and around 81% specificity in cross-validation and 80%/75% in testing. In validation, progression to ophthalmopathy was predicted by the model with 70% to 71% sensitivity and around 76% specificity, a median of roughly six months before onset. Sample size was not statistically predetermined, and blinding of investigators to group allocation was not performed. Blood samples also contained most of the expanded thyroid clonotypes (frequency above 0.001), which suggests that blood repertoires may reflect thyroid immune responses.

This clonotype has a count of ten or more. Its antigen specificity is not known. Base qualities are not at hand, and no much larger clone is one base apart. Stable Graves' hyperthyroidism was defined as the absence of progression to ophthalmopathy over 18 months of follow-up. Hyperthyroidism patients were newly diagnosed, had a disease duration of under 2 months, and were aged 18 to 65 years. Patients with uncontrolled infections, other autoimmune diseases, pregnancy or lactation were excluded. Diagnoses were based on clinical symptoms, serum thyroxine and TRAb, thyroid ultrasound and orbital computed tomography. PBMCs were separated from under 11 ml of fresh peripheral blood using Ficoll-Paque density gradient centrifugation. Total RNA was extracted using Trizol reagent, and RNA quality was assessed on an Agilent 2100 Bioanalyzer. The sequence was collected from a woman between 18 and 30 years old with Graves' hyperthyroidism. The specimen was blood.

The CDR3: CSAEGRGSYEQYF. In nucleotide form, the sequence is TGCAGCGCAGAGGGTCGGGGCTCCTACGAGCAGTACTTC. Recombination connected TRBV29-1 to TRBJ2-7; the D gene is perhaps TRBD2, on 5 matching bases. CDR1 and CDR2 were assigned from the germline V gene as SQVTM and ANQGSEA. The CDR3 goes from the cysteine to the phenylalanine over 13 residues. Only CDR3 DNA remains: 39 bases, in frame from the first base. Trimming removed 7 bases from V and 0 bases from J, leaving 13 bases between the germline ends.